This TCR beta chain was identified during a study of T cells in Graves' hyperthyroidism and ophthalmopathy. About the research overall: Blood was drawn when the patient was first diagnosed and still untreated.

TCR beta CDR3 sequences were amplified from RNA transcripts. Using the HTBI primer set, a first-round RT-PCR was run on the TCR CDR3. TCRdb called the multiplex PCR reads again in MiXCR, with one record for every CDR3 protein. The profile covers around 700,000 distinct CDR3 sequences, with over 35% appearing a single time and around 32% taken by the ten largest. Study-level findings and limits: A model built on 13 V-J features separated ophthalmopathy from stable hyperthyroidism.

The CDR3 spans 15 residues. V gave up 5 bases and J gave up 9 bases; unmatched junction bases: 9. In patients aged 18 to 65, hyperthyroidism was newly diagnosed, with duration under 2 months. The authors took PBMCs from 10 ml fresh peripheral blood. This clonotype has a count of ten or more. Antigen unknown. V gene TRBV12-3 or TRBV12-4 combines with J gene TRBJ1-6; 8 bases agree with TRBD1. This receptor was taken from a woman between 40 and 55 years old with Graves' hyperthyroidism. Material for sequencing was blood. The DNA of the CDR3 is TGTGCCAGCAGTCCCAGGGCAGGGGGCTCTTCACCCCTCCACTTT. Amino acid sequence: CASSPRAGGSSPLHF.